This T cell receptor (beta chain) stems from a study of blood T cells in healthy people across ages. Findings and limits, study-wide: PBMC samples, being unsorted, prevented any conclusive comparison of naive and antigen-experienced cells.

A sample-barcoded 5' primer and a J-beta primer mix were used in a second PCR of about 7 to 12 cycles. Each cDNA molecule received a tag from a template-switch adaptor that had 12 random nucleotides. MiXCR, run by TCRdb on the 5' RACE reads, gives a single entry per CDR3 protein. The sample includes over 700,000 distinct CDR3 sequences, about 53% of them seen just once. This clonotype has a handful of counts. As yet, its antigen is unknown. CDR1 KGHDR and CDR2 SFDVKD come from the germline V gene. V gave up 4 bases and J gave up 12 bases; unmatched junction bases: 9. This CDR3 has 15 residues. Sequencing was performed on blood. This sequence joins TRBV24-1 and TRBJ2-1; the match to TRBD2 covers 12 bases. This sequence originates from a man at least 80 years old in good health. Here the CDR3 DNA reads TGTGCCACCAGTGACCCCCGGACTAGCGGGATCACGCAGTTCTTC. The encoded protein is CATSDPRTSGITQFF.